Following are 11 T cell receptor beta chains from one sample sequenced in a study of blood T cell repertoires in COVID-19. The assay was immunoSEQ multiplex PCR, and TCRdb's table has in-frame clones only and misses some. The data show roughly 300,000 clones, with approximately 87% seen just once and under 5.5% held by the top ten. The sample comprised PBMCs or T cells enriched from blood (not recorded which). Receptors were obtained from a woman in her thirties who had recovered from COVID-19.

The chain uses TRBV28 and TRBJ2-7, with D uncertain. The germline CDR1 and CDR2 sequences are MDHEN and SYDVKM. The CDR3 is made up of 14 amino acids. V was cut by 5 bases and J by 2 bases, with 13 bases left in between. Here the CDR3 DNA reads TGTGCCAGCAGTACGCCCCAGGCCACCTACGAGCAGTACTTC. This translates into CASSTPQATYEQYF.

This chain's CDR3 is CASDRDSTGELFF. CDR3 coding DNA: TGTGCCAGCGACAGGGACAGCACCGGGGAGCTGTTTTTT. J is TRBJ2-2 and V is TRBV2; 7 bases are shared with TRBD1. V lost 8 bases, J lost 4 bases, and 4 bases stayed unmatched. CDR3 length: 13 residues. Looked up from germline, CDR1 is SNHLY and CDR2 is FYNNEI.

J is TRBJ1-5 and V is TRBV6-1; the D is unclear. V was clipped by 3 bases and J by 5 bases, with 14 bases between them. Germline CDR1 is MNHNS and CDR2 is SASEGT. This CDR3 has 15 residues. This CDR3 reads CASSEIHGGYQPQHF. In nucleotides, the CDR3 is TGTGCCAGCAGTGAGATTCACGGCGGATATCAGCCCCAGCATTTT.

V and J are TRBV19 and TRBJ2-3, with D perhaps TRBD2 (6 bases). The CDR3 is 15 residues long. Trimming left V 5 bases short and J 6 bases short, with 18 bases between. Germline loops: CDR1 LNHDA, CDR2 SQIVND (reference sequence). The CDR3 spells CASSPGRRGVDTQYF. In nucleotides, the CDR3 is TGTGCCAGTAGTCCGGGGCGGAGGGGAGTGGATACGCAGTATTTT.

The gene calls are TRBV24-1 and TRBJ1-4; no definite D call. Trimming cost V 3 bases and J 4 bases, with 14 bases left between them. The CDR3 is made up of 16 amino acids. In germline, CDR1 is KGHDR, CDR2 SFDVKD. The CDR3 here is CATSDGRRSVNEKLFF. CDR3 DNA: TGTGCCACCAGTGATGGTAGGCGCAGCGTTAATGAAAAACTGTTTTTT.

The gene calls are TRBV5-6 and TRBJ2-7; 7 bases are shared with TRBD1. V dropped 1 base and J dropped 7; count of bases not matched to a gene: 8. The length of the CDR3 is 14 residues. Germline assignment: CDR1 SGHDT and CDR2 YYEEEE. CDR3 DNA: TGTGCCAGCAGCTTGTCGGGACAGCGCTGGGAGCAGTACTTC. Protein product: CASSLSGQRWEQYF.

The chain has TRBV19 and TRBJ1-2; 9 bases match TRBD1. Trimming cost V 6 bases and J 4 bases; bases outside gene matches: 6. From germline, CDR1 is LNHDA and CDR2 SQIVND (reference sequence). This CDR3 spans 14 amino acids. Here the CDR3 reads CASRGQGGGYGYTF. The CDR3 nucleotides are TGTGCCAGTAGGGGACAGGGCGGGGGCTATGGCTACACCTTC.

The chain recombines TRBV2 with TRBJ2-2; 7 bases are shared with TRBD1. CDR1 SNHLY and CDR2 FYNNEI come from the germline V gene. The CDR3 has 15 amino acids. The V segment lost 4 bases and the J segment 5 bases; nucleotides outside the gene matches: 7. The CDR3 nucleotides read TGTGCCAGCAGTGCCGGTGGCAGGGGGACCGGGGAGCTGTTTTTT. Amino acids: CASSAGGRGTGELFF.

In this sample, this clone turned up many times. CDR3 sequence (DNA): TGTGCCAGCATTTCGGGGAGTTTATCACTGTTTTTT. This codes for CASISGSLSLFF. The chain carries TRBV2 and TRBJ1-4, with D unresolved. V was pared by 7 bases and J by 13 bases, with 16 bases between. Germline assignment: CDR1 SNHLY and CDR2 FYNNEI. There are 12 residues in the CDR3.

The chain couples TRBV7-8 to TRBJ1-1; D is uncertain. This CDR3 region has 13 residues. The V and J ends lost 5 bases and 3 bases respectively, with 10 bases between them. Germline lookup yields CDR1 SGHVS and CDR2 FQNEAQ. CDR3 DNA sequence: TGTGCCAGCAGCATTGGCCTGCACACTGAAGCTTTCTTT. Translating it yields CASSIGLHTEAFF. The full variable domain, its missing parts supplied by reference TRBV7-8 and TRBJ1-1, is GAGVSQSPRYKVAKRGQDVALRCDPISGHVSLFWYQQALGQGPEFLTYFQNEAQLDKSGLPSDRFFAERPEGSVSTLKIQRTQQEDSAVYLCASSIGLHTEAFFGQGTRLTVV.

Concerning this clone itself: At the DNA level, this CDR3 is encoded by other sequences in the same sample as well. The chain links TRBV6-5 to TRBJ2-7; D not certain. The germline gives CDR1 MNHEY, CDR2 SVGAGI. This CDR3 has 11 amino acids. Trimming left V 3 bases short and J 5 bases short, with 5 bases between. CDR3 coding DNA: TGTGCCAGCAGTTATGGCCACGAGCAGTACTTC. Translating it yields CASSYGHEQYF.